The present T cell receptor (beta chain) was sequenced within a study of identical twins. General study points: Conclusions rested on cross-sectional statistics rather than following the same donors.

The V and J ends lost 7 bases and 2 bases, in that order; junction bases with no gene match: 6. This CDR3 is 14 amino acids long. CDR1 is SNHLY and CDR2 is FYNNEI in the germline V gene. To note about this clonotype: What it binds is unknown.

From the 5' RACE reads, TCRdb called clonotypes with MiXCR, one entry per CDR3 protein. The repertoire includes around 480,000 distinct CDR3 sequences, roughly an eighth of them detected once, and about 0.97% sits in the top ten. The same data also contributed to another study, on yellow fever vaccine responses in identical twins.

What was sequenced was CD4+ T cells sorted from blood. The TCR originated in a woman under 30 in good health. The chain employs TRBV2 and TRBJ2-5; 8 bases are a match to TRBD2. CDR3 coding DNA: TGTGCCAGCAAGGGTAGCGGGAAGCAAGAGACCCAGTACTTC. Residues: CASKGSGKQETQYF.